Listed here is a single TCR beta chain. Antigen unknown. The sample originates from a study of T-cell memory formation after mild COVID-19. Findings and limits, study-wide: Pre-infection memory already had some responding clones, implying cross-reactive memory joined. Contracting CD4+ clones were located mainly in CM and EM, and CD8+ clones in EMRA. Clones contracting over day 15 to 85 were CD4/CD8 balanced, with later expanders leaning CD4+.

The V gene lost 3 bases and the J gene lost 2 bases, with 14 bases spanning the gap. The CDR3 is made up of 15 amino acids. The germline V gene has CDR1 MNHEY and CDR2 SMNVEV (reference sequence). 5'RACE with constant-segment primers yielded barcoded, UMI-tagged TCR alpha and TCR beta cDNA libraries. In TCRdb, the 5' RACE reads were re-called with MiXCR into one record per CDR3 protein. The table lists under 550,000 distinct CDR3 sequences, roughly 18% of them singletons. Sample: PBMCs or a T cell subset sorted from them (not recorded which). The clonotype originates from a man between 18 and 29 years old who had mild COVID-19 (a few samples of this study predate the infection). Cell type and time point are not known. This chain joins TRBV27 and TRBJ2-7; a possible D gene is TRBD1 (6 bases). DNA of the CDR3: TGTGCCAGCAGTTTTCAGGGGCTTGGCCCCTACGAGCAGTACGTC. Its protein is CASSFQGLGPYEQYV.